The entry below describes one T cell receptor beta chain. Original handling: Scientists estimated how many nucleated cells there were by amplifying reference gene primers. Profiled with immunoSEQ multiplex PCR; TCRdb holds only in-frame clones, not every one. D and trimming were read from the DNA, whereas the V and J calls and clone size are those reported in that table. Here the sample spans tens of thousands of clones, about nine tenths being singletons. The sample comes from a study of blood T cell repertoires in COVID-19. Study-wide context: Whether acute or convalescent, the COVID-19 samples came from the United States, Italy and Spain. In each case, the material was cDNA or gDNA derived from T cells, B-cell-depleted T cells, or PBMCs.

There are 16 residues in the CDR3. Per germline, CDR1 SGHVS and CDR2 FQNEAQ. V shed 1 base and J 1 base; nucleotides not matched to a gene: 4. The clonotype was recovered from a human donor in a cohort sampled during active COVID-19. The source material was peripheral blood. V and J are TRBV7-8 and TRBJ2-1, with 7 bases fitting TRBD1. In DNA form, the CDR3 reads TGTGCCAGCAGCTTAGGTGGGACAGCGTCCTACAATGAGCAGTTCTTC. This translates into CASSLGGTASYNEQFF.